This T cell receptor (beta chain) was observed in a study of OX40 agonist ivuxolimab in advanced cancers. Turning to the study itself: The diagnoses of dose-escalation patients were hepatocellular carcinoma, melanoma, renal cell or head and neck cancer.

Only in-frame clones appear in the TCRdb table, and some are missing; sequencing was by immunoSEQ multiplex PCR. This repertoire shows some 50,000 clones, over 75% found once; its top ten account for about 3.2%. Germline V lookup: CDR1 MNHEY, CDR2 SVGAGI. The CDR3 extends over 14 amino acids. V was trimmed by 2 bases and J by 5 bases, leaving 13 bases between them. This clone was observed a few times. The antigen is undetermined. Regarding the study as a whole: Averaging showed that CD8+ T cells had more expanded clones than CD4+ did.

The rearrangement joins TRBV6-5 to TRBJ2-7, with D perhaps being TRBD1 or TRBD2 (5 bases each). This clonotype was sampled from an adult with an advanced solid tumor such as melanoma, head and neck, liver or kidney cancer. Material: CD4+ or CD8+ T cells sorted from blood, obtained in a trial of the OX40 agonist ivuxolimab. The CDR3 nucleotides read TGTGCCAGCAGTTACATCGCAGGGACGAACGAGCAGTACTTC. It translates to CASSYIAGTNEQYF.